The TCR beta chain under discussion was sequenced for a study of T cells in Graves' hyperthyroidism and ophthalmopathy. TCR beta CDR3 regions were amplified from RNA. In the first-round RT-PCR of the TCR CDR3, the HTBI primer set was used. TCRdb reprocessed the multiplex PCR reads via MiXCR and lists one record per CDR3 protein. The table lists around 350,000 distinct CDR3 sequences, 15% to 20% of them singletons. The PBMCs had their origin in about 9.7 ml of fresh peripheral blood. CDR1 is MNHNS and CDR2 is SASEGT in the germline V gene. The ends were cut back, 5 bases at V and 5 bases at J, with 18 bases in the middle. The CDR3 contains 15 residues. The table lists this clonotype with many counts.

V and J are TRBV6-1 and TRBJ2-5; D is uncertain. The specimen sequenced was blood. The clonotype originates from a woman aged 18-35 years with Graves' hyperthyroidism. The CDR3 nucleotides read TGTGCCAGCAGTAAAGACAACCACGTAGGCGAGACCCAGTACTTC. This gives the protein CASSKDNHVGETQYF.